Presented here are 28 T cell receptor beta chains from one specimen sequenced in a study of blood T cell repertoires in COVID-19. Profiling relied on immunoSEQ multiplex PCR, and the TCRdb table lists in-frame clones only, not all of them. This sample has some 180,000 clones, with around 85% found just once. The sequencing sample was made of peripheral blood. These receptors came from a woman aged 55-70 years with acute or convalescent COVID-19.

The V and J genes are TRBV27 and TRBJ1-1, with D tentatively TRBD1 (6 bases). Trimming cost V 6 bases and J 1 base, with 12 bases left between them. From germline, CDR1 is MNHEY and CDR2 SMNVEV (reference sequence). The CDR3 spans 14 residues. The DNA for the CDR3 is TGTGCCAGCAGAACCCGGACAGCGAACACTGAAGCTTTCTTT. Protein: CASRTRTANTEAFF.

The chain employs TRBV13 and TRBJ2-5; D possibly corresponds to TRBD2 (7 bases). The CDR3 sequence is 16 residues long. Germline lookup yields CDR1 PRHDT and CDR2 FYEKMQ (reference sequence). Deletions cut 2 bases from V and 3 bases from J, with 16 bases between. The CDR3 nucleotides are TGTGCCAGCAGCTTACAATCGGGGGCGGGAGAAGAGACCCAGTACTTC. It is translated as CASSLQSGAGEETQYF.

CDR3: CASSIGTPNTEAFF. Here the CDR3 DNA reads TGTGCCAGTAGTATAGGCACACCTAACACTGAAGCTTTCTTT. The chain joins TRBV19 to TRBJ1-1; the D is unclear. V lost 1 base, J lost 2 bases, and 8 bases lay in between. Looked up from germline, CDR1 is LNHDA and CDR2 is SQIVND (reference sequence). This CDR3 is 14 amino acids long.

The CDR3 coding sequence is TGTGCCAGCAGCTTGACAGGGGGTAGCAAAAAACTGTTTTTT. This gives the protein CASSLTGGSKKLFF. The chain couples TRBV2 to TRBJ1-4; 9 bases map to TRBD1. CDR3 size: 14 residues. Trimming cost V 6 bases and J 9 bases; bases outside gene matches: 8. Germline V gene data show CDR1 as SNHLY and CDR2 as FYNNEI.

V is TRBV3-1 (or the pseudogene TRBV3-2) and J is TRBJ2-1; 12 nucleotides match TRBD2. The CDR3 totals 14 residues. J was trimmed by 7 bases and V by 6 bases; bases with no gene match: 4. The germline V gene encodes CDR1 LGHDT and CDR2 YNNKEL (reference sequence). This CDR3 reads CASRSTSGGNEQFF. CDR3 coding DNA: TGTGCCAGCAGAAGCACTAGCGGGGGGAATGAGCAGTTCTTC.

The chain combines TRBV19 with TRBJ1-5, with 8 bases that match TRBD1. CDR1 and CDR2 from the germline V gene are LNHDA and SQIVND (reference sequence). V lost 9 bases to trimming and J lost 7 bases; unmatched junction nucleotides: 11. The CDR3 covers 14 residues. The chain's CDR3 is CASDSGQGYQPQHF. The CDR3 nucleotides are TGTGCCAGCGACTCCGGACAGGGCTACCAGCCCCAGCATTTT.

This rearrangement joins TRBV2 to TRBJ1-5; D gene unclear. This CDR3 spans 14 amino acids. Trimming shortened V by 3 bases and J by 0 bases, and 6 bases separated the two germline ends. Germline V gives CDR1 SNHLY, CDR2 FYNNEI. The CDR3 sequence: CASSESYSNQPQHF. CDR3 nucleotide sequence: TGTGCCAGCAGTGAGAGTTATAGCAATCAGCCCCAGCATTTT.

CDR3 loop: CASSSRTPYNEQFF. The CDR3 bases are TGTGCCAGTAGTTCTAGGACTCCCTACAATGAGCAGTTCTTC. The rearrangement links TRBV19 to TRBJ2-1, with D tentatively TRBD2 (5 bases). Germline V CDR1 and CDR2: LNHDA, SQIVND (reference sequence). Trimming removed 5 bases at V and 2 bases at J, with 10 bases between. CDR3 length: 14 residues.

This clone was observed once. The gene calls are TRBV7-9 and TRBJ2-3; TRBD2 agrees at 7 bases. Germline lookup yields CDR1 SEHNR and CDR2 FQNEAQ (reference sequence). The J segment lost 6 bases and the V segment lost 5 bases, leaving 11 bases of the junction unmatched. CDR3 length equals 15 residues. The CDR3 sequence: CASSAAGRESDTQYF. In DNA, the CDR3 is TGTGCCAGCAGCGCCGCAGGGCGGGAGAGCGATACGCAGTATTTT.

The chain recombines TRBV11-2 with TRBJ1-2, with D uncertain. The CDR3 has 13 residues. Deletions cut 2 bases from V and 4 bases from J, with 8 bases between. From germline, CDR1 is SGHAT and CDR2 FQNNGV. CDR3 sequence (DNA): TGTGCCAGCAGCTTATACGGGGTCTATGGCTACACCTTC. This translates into CASSLYGVYGYTF.

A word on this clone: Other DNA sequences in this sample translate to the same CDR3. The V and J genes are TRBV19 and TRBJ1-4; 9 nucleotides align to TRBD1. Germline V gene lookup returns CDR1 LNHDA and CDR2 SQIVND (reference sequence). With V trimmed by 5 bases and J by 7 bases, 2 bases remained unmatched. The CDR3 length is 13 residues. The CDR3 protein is CASSSGQGEKLFF. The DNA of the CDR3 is TGTGCCAGTAGTTCGGGACAGGGTGAAAAACTGTTTTTT.

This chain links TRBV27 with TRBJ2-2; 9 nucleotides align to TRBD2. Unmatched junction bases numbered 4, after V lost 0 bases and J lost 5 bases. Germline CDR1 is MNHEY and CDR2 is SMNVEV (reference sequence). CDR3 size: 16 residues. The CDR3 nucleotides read TGTGCCAGCAGTTTATCGGCGGGAGGGCCTACCGGGGAGCTGTTTTTT. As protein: CASSLSAGGPTGELFF.

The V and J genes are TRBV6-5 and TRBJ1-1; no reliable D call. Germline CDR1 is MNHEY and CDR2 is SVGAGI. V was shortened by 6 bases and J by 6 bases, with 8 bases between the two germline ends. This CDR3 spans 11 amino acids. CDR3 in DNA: TGTGCCAGCAGGGCGAGGTCTGAAGCTTTCTTT. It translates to CASRARSEAFF.

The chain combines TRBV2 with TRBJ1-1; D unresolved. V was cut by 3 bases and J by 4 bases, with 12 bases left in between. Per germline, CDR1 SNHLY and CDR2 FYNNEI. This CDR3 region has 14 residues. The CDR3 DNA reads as TGTGCCAGCAGTGAGGTCAAAAGCGGCACTGAAGCTTTCTTT. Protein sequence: CASSEVKSGTEAFF.

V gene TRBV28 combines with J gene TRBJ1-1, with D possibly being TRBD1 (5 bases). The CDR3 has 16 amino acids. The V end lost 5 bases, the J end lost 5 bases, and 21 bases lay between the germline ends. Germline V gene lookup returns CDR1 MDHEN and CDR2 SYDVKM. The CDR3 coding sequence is TGTGCCAGCAGTCCCCCGAGCGGGGCGGGAGAAACTGAAGCTTTCTTT. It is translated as CASSPPSGAGETEAFF. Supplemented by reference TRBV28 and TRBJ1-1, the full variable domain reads DVKVTQSSRYLVKRTGEKVFLECVQDMDHENMFWYRQDPGLGLRLIYFSYDVKMKEKGDIPEGYSVSREKKERFSLILESASTNQTSMYLCASSPPSGAGETEAFFGQGTRLTVV.

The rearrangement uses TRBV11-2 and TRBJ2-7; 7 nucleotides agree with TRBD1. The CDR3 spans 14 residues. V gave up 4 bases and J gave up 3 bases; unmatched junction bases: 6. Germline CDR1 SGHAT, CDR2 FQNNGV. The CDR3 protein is CASSSTDRVYEQYF. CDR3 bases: TGTGCCAGCAGCTCCACAGACAGGGTCTACGAGCAGTACTTC.

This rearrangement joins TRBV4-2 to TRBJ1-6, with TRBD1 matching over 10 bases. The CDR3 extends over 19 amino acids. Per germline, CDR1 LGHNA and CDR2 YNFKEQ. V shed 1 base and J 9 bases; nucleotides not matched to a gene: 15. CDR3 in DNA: TGTGCCAGCAGCCAAGGAATTGGCGGGGCCGGGACAGGGGTTTCACCCCTCCACTTT. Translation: CASSQGIGGAGTGVSPLHF.

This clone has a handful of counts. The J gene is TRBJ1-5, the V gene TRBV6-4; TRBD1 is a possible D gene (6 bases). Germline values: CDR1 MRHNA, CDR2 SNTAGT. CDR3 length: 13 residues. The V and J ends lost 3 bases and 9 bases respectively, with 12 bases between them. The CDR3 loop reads CASSEGAQLPQHF. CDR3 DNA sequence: TGTGCCAGCAGTGAGGGGGCACAACTGCCCCAGCATTTT.

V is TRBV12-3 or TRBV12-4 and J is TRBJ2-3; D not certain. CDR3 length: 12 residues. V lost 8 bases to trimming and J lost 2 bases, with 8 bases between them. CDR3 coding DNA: TGTGCCAGCGCGTTTAACACAGATACGCAGTATTTT. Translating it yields CASAFNTDTQYF.

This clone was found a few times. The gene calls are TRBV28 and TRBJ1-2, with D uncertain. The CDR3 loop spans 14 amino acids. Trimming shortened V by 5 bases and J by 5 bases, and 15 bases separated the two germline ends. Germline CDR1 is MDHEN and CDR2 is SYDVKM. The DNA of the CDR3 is TGTGCCAGCAGTCAGACCCGGACGGGATATGGCTACACCTTC. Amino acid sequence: CASSQTRTGYGYTF.

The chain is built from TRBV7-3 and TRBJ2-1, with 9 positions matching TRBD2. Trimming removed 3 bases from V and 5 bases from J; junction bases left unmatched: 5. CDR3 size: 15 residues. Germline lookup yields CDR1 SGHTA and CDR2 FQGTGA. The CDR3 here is CASSLTSGANNEQFF. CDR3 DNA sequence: TGTGCCAGCAGCTTGACTAGCGGAGCAAACAATGAGCAGTTCTTC.

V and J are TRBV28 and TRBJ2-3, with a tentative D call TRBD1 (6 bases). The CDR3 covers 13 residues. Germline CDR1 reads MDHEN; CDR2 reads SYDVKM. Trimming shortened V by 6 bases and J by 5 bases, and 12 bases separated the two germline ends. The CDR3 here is CASRPGVEDTQYF. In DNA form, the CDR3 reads TGTGCCAGCAGGCCAGGGGTGGAAGATACGCAGTATTTT.

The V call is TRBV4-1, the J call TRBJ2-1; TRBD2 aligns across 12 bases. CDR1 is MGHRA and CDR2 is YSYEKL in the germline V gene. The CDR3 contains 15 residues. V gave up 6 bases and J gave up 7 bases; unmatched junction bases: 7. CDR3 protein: CASRVVGLAGNEQFF. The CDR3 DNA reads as TGCGCCAGCAGGGTGGTGGGACTAGCGGGTAATGAGCAGTTCTTC.

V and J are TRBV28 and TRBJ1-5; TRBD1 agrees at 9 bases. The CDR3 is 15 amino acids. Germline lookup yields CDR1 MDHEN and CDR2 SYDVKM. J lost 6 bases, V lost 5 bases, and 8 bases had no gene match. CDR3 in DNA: TGTGCCAGCAGTGGGACAGGGACGAACGGTCAGCCCCAGCATTTT. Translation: CASSGTGTNGQPQHF.

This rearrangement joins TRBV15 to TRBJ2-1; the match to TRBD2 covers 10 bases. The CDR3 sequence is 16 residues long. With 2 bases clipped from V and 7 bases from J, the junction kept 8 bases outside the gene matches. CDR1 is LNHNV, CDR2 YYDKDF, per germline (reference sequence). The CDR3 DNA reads TGTGCCACCAGCAGATCCACTAGCGGGGCATGGAATGAGCAGTTCTTC. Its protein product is CATSRSTSGAWNEQFF.

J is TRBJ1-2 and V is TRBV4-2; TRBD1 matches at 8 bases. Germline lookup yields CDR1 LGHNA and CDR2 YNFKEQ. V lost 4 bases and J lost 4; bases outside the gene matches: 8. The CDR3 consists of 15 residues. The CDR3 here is CASSPEDRDGYGYTF. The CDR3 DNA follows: TGTGCCAGCAGCCCCGAGGACAGGGATGGCTATGGCTACACCTTC.

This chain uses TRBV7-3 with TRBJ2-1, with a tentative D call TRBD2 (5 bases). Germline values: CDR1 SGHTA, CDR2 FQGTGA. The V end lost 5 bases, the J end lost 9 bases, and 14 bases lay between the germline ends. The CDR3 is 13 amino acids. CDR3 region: CASSTPTGSEQFF. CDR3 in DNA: TGTGCCAGCAGCACCCCGACGGGGAGTGAGCAGTTCTTC.

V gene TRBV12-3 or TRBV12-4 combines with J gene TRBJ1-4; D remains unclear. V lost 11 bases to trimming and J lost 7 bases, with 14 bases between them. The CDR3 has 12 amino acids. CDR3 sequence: CASRRAFEKLFF. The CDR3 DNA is TGTGCCTCCCGGCGGGCCTTTGAAAAACTGTTTTTT.